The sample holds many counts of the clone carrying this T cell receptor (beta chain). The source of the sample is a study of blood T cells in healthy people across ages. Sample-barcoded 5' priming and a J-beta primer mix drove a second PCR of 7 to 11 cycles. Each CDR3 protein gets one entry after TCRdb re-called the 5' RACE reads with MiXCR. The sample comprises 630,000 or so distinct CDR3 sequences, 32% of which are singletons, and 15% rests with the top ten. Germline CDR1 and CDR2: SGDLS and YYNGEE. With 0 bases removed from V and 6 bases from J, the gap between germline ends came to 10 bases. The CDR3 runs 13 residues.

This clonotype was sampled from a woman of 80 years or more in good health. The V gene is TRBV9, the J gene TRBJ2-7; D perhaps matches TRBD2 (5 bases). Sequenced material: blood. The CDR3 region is CASSVGSEGEQYF. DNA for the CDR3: TGTGCCAGCAGCGTAGGGTCAGAGGGCGAGCAGTACTTC.